This entry is about one T cell receptor (beta chain). The antigen remains unidentified. At one end, the junction sequence differs from germline, possibly due to a read error. This entry comes from a study of post-analysis software for immune sequencing data. For the study at large: The study covered relapsing-remitting, secondary progressive and progressive-relapsing courses of multiple sclerosis.

Findings and limits, study-wide: Samples made in the same batch grouped tightly together by F measure. TRBV5-6, TRBV5-1 and TRBV20-1 belonged to a set of roughly five TRBV segments that were more frequent in patients than controls.

The CDR3 sequence is 18 residues long. Built from TCR beta cDNA, the libraries had unique molecular identifiers in them. TCRdb ran MiXCR on the PCR reads and lists one entry per CDR3 protein. This sample yields approximately 360,000 distinct CDR3 sequences, of which roughly 36% are seen a single time; around an eighth belongs to the top ten. The receptor comes from a girl aged 5-17 years with multiple sclerosis. The sample consisted of blood. The chain links TRBV12-3 or TRBV12-4 to TRBJ2-7; the D gene is possibly TRBD2 (7 bases). The CDR3 DNA sequence: TGTGCCAGCAGCCCCCCAGAGGTCGCGGGGGCAAGCTCCCACGAGCAGTACTTC. Protein sequence: CASSPPEVAGASSHEQYF.